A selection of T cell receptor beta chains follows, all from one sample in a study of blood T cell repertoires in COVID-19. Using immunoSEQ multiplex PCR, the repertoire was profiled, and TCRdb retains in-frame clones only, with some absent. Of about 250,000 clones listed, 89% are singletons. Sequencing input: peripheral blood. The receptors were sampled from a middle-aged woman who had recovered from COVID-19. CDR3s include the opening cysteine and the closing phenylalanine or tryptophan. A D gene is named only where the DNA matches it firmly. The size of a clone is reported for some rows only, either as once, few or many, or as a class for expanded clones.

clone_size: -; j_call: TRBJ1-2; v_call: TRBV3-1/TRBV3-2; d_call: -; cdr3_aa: CASSLQGLGYTF; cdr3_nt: TGTGCCAGCAGCCTTCAGGGCCTTGGCTACACCTTC
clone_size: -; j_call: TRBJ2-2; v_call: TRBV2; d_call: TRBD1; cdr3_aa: CASSPGQGAGELFF; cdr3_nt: TGTGCCAGCAGCCCGGGACAGGGGGCCGGGGAGCTGTTTTTT
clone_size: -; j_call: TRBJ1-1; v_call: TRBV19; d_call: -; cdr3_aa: CASSVARRAEAFF; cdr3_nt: TGTGCCAGTAGTGTAGCCAGGAGGGCTGAAGCTTTCTTT
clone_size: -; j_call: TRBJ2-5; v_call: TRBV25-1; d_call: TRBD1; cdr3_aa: CASSEHRGQRETQYF; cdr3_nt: TGTGCCAGCAGTGAGCACAGGGGGCAGCGGGAGACCCAGTACTTC
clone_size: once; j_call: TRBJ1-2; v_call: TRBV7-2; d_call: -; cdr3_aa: CASSFRLGPSGYTF; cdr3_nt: TGTGCCAGCAGCTTCCGCTTGGGGCCGAGTGGCTACACCTTC
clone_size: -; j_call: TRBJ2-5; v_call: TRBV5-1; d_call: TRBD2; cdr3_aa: CASSFSSGQETQYF; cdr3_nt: TGCGCCAGCAGCTTTTCTAGCGGGCAAGAGACCCAGTACTTC
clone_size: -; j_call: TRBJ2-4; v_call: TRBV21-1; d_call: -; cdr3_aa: CASSKAPVLSGKNIQYF; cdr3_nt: TGTGCCAGCAGCAAAGCGCCTGTCCTCTCGGGCAAAAACATTCAGTACTTC
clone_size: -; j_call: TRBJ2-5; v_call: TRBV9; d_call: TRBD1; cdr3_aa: CASSVDQGEETQYF; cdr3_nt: TGTGCCAGCAGCGTAGATCAGGGGGAGGAGACCCAGTACTTC
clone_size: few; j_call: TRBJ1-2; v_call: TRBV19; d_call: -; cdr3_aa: CASSEQGFNYGYTF; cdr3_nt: TGTGCCAGTAGTGAACAGGGTTTTAACTATGGCTACACCTTC
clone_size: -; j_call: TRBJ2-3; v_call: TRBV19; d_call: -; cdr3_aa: CASSIRRGDTQYF; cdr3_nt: TGTGCCAGTAGTATACGTCGGGGGGATACGCAGTATTTT
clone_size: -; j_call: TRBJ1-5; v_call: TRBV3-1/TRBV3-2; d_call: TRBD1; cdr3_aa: CASSPRTGGKQPQHF; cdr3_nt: TGTGCCAGCAGCCCCCGGACAGGGGGCAAGCAGCCCCAGCATTTT
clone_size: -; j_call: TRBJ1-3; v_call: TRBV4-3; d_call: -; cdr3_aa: CASSQAPRTDPGATIYF; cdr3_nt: TGCGCCAGCAGCCAAGCCCCAAGAACCGATCCTGGGGCCACCATATATTTT
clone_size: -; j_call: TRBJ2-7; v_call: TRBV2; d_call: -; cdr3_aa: CASSSDITYEQYF; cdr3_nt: TGTGCCAGCAGTTCAGACATCACCTACGAGCAGTACTTC
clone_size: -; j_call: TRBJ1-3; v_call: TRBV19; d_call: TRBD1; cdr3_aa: CATTTGVNTIYF; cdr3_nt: TGTGCCACAACTACAGGGGTCAACACCATATATTTT
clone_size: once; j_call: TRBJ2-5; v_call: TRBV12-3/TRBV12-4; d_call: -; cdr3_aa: CASSLRRGETQYF; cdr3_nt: TGTGCCAGCAGTTTAAGACGGGGAGAGACCCAGTACTTC
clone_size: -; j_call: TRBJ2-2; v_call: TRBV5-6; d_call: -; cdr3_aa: CASSLYRANTGELFF; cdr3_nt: TGTGCCAGCAGCTTGTATAGAGCGAACACCGGGGAGCTGTTTTTT
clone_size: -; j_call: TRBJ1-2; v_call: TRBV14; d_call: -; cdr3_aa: CASSPGRGNYGYTF; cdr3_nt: TGTGCCAGCAGCCCTGGACGGGGTAACTATGGCTACACCTTC
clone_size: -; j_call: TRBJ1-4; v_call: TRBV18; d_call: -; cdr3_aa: CASSPTAATNEKLFF; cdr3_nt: TGTGCCAGCTCACCTACAGCCGCAACTAATGAAAAACTGTTTTTT
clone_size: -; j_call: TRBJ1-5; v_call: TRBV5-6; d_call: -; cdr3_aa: CASSLYQGRAQPQHF; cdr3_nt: TGTGCCAGCAGCTTGTATCAGGGTCGGGCTCAGCCCCAGCATTTT
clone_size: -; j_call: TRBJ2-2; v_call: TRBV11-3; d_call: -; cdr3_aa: CASSPGRTSNTGELFF; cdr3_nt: TGTGCCAGCAGTCCCGGCAGGACTTCGAACACCGGGGAGCTGTTTTTT
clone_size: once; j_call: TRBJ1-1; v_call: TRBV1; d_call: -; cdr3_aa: CTSSQVLRDRVTEAFF; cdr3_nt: TGCACCAGCAGCCAAGTCCTCCGCGACAGGGTCACTGAAGCTTTCTTT
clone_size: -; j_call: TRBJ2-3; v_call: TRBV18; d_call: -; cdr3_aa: CASSPTASTDTQYF; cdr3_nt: TGTGCCAGCTCACCGACAGCTAGCACAGATACGCAGTATTTT
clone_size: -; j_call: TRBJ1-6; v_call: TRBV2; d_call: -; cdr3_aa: CASREQGLVYYSPLHF; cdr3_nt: TGTGCCAGCCGTGAGCAGGGGTTAGTTTATTATTCACCCCTCCACTTT
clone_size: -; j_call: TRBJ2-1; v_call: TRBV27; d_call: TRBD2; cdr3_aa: CASSLVLGGAWGNEQFF; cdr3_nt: TGTGCCAGCAGTTTAGTGCTCGGGGGGGCCTGGGGTAATGAGCAGTTCTTC
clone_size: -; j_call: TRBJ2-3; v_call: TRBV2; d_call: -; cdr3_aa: CASSETGQVPDTQYF; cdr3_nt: TGTGCCAGCAGTGAAACGGGACAAGTGCCAGATACGCAGTATTTT
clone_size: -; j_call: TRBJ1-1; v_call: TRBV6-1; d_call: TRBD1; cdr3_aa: CASSETGGGRAFF; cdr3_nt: TGTGCCAGCAGTGAAACAGGGGGAGGGAGGGCTTTCTTT
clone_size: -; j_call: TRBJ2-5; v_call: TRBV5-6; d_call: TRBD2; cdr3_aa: CASSLFGSGSETQYF; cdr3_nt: TGTGCCAGCAGCTTGTTTGGTAGCGGGAGTGAGACCCAGTACTTC
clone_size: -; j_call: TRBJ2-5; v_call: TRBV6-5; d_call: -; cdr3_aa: CASSNSKTYQETQYF; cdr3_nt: TGTGCCAGCAGCAACAGTAAAACTTATCAAGAGACCCAGTACTTC
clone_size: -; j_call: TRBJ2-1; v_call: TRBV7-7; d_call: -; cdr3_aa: CASSSGGIADNEQFF; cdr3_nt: TGTGCCAGCAGCTCAGGGGGAATAGCGGACAATGAGCAGTTCTTC
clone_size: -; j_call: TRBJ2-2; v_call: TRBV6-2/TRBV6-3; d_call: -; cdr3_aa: CASSSRPLEGGAGELFF; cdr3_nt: TGTGCCAGCAGTTCACGACCCTTGGAGGGCGGGGCCGGGGAGCTGTTTTTT
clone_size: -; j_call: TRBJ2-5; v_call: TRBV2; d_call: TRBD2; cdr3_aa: CASSESGGARETQYF; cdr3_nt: TGTGCCAGCAGTGAGAGCGGGGGGGCGAGAGAGACCCAGTACTTC
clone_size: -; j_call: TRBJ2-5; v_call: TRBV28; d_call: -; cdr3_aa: CASRPRGMYQETQYF; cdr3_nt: TGTGCCAGCAGACCGAGGGGGATGTACCAAGAGACCCAGTACTTC
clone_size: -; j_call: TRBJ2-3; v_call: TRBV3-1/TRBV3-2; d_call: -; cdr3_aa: CASSLTGIPDTQYF; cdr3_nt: TGTGCCAGCAGTCTAACAGGGATCCCAGATACGCAGTATTTT
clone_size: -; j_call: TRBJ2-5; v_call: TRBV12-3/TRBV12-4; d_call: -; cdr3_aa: CASSPLAVETQYF; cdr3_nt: TGTGCCAGCAGTCCCCTGGCTGTAGAGACCCAGTACTTC
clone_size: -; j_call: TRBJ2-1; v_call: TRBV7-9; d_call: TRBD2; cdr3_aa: CASSSLVTSGKGWNEQFF; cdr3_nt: TGTGCCAGCAGCTCCCTGGTCACTAGCGGGAAGGGGTGGAATGAGCAGTTCTTC
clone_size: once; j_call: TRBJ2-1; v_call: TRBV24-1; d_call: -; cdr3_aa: CATSDFGLTSPAEQFF; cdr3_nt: TGTGCCACCAGTGATTTTGGGCTAACCTCCCCTGCTGAGCAGTTCTTC
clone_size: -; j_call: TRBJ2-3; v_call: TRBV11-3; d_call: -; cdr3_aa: CASSPHRATDTQYF; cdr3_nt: TGTGCCAGCAGCCCTCACAGGGCCACAGATACGCAGTATTTT
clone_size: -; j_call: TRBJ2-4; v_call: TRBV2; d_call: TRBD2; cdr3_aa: CASSDSASGGQHSF; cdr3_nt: TGTGCCAGCAGTGATTCAGCTAGCGGGGGGCAGCATTCCTTC
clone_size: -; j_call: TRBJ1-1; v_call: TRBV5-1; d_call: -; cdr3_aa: CASSPGVNTEAFF; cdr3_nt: TGCGCCAGCAGCCCGGGAGTGAACACTGAAGCTTTCTTT
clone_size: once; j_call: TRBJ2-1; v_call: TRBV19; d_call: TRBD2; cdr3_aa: CASRAQRGGQFF; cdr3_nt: TGTGCCAGTAGGGCCCAGCGGGGGGGGCAGTTCTTC
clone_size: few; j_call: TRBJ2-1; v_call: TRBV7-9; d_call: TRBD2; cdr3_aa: CASRPPLLAGVKHEQFF; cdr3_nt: TGTGCCAGCAGGCCCCCTCTCCTTGCGGGAGTTAAACATGAGCAGTTCTTC
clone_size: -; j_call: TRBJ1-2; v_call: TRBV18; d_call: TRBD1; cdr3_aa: CASSPNRDRDYGYTF; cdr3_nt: TGTGCCAGCTCACCGAATCGGGACAGGGACTATGGCTACACCTTC
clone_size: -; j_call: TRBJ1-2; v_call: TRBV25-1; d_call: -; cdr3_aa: CASSVAGNGYTF; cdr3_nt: TGTGCCAGCAGCGTCGCGGGAAATGGCTACACCTTC
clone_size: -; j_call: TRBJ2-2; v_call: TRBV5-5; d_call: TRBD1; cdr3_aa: CASSVQQGGAGELFF; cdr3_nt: TGTGCCAGCAGCGTCCAACAGGGGGGTGCCGGGGAGCTGTTTTTT